Listed below are T cell receptor beta chains from one sample, sequenced in a study of graft-versus-host responses after intestinal transplantation. Clones were sequenced by immunoSEQ multiplex PCR, and TCRdb holds only the in-frame ones, with some missing. The sample carries 80,000 to 100,000 clones, around 83% recorded once. Their antigens are not known. This specimen consisted of unstimulated CD8+ T cells sorted from spleen or lymph node cells, obtained before intestinal transplant. These TCRs come from a human donor who received an intestinal transplant. Each CDR3 is given with its conserved first and last residue. A D gene is named only where the DNA matches it firmly. The listing skips clone size in some rows; elsewhere it reads once, few, many or a size class.

>TRBV19|NA|TRBJ2-1|TRBD1
TGTGCCAGTAGTATACAGGGGGCCGACTACAATGAGCAGTTCTTC
CASSIQGADYNEQFF
>TRBV28|NA|TRBJ2-7|NA
TGTGCCAGCAGTGTTGCCGAGGGACCCATCTACGAGCAGTACTTC
CASSVAEGPIYEQYF
>TRBV4-1|NA|TRBJ2-1|TRBD1
TGCGCCAGCAGCCAAGAAGCCGCAGGGGGCTTTGGGGAGCAGTTCTTC
CASSQEAAGGFGEQFF
>TRBV4-1|NA|TRBJ2-5|NA
TGCGCCAGCAGCCAGGTTGGGGGGACCCAGTACTTC
CASSQVGGTQYF
>TRBV10-1|few|TRBJ2-5|TRBD2
TGCGCCAGCAGTGATGGCAGGCTAGCGGGGGACGAGACCCAGTACTTC
CASSDGRLAGDETQYF
>TRBV29-1|NA|TRBJ2-5|TRBD1
TGCAGCGTTGAAAGGCTGGGTCCGGGACAGGGTTTAGAGACCCAGTACTTC
CSVERLGPGQGLETQYF
>TRBV4-1|NA|TRBJ2-4|NA
TGCGCCAGCAGCCAAGTATGGGATATAGCCAAAAACATTCAGTACTTC
CASSQVWDIAKNIQYF
>TRBV5-6|few|TRBJ2-2|TRBD2
TGTGCCAGCAGCTTGGATGGACTAGCGGGAGGGCCCGCCGGGGAGCTGTTTTTT
CASSLDGLAGGPAGELFF
>TRBV9|NA|TRBJ2-7|NA
TGTGCCAGCAGCGTAGGTTTCACCGCTACCTACGAGCAGTACTTC
CASSVGFTATYEQYF
>TRBV4-1|NA|TRBJ2-4|TRBD2
TGCGCCAGCAGCCAAGAGAGTCCTAGCGGGGGGGCTCTGAACATTCAGTACTTC
CASSQESPSGGALNIQYF
>TRBV4-1|NA|TRBJ2-1|NA
TGCGCCAGCAGCCAAGATCTCGGAACCAGCGGAGATTACAATGAGCAGTTCTTC
CASSQDLGTSGDYNEQFF
>TRBV6-5|NA|TRBJ2-3|TRBD2
TGTGCCAGCAGTTATACTAGCGATAACACAGATACGCAGTATTTT
CASSYTSDNTDTQYF
>TRBV6-1|NA|TRBJ2-7|NA
TGTGCCAGCAGTGAAGACTACCCCGGGGGAACCTACGAGCAGTACTTC
CASSEDYPGGTYEQYF
>TRBV27|few|TRBJ2-7|TRBD1
TGTGCCAGCGGCCCTTGGGACAGCCCCTACGAGCAGTACTTC
CASGPWDSPYEQYF
>TRBV27|NA|TRBJ2-7|TRBD2
TGTGCCAGCAGTTTGACTAGCGGGGGCTACGAGCAGTACTTC
CASSLTSGGYEQYF
>TRBV2|NA|TRBJ2-3|NA
TGTGCCAGCAGTGAAGGTTGGACAGATACGCAGTATTTT
CASSEGWTDTQYF
>TRBV6-6|NA|TRBJ1-1|NA
TGTGCCAGCAGTTACCGGGGGGAGAACACTGAAGCTTTCTTT
CASSYRGENTEAFF
>TRBV15|NA|TRBJ2-7|TRBD1
TGTGCCACCAGCAGGGACAGGGGGCGCGAGCAGTACTTC
CATSRDRGREQYF
>TRBV6-5|NA|TRBJ1-5|NA
TGTGCCAGCATGCTCAATCTTGGTGGCAATCAGCCCCAGCATTTT
CASMLNLGGNQPQHF
>TRBV4-1|NA|TRBJ1-2|NA
TGCGCCAGCAGCCAAATCGGCGGGGGCTACACCTTC
CASSQIGGGYTF
>TRBV7-9|once|TRBJ2-1|TRBD1
TGTGCCAGCAGTCGACAGGGAAGGGCGTACAATGAGCAGTTCTTC
CASSRQGRAYNEQFF
>TRBV27|NA|TRBJ1-1|NA
TGTGCCAGCAGTTTATCTACGGGGATGAACACTGAAGCTTTCTTT
CASSLSTGMNTEAFF
>TRBV28|NA|TRBJ2-2|NA
TGTGCCAGCACCCTAACCCCCAGCTGGAACACCGGGGAGCTGTTTTTT
CASTLTPSWNTGELFF
>TRBV6-6|NA|TRBJ2-7|NA
TGTGCCAGCTCCGGGGGAGACTTTTCCTACGAGCAGTACTTC
CASSGGDFSYEQYF
>TRBV5-6|few|TRBJ1-2|TRBD1
TGTGCCAGCAGCCTTCTCGGACAGGTGGACTATGGCTACACCTTC
CASSLLGQVDYGYTF
>TRBV6-5|NA|TRBJ2-7|TRBD2
TGTGCCAGCAGTTATTCTAGCGGGGGGCACTCCTACGAGCAGTACTTC
CASSYSSGGHSYEQYF
>TRBV4-1|once|TRBJ2-3|NA
TGCGCCAGCAGCCAAGTCGTGGGTACAGGGAGCACAGATACGCAGTATTTT
CASSQVVGTGSTDTQYF
>TRBV2|NA|TRBJ1-2|TRBD1
TGTGCCAGCAGTGCTCCCGGGAGGGGGCCCTACTCCTATGGCTACACCTTC
CASSAPGRGPYSYGYTF
>TRBV10-2|NA|TRBJ2-2|TRBD2
TGCGCCAGCAGTGAGAGTCTGCGGGGGGGTGGCACCGGGGAGCTGTTTTTT
CASSESLRGGGTGELFF
>TRBV4-1|NA|TRBJ1-2|NA
TGCGCCAGCAGCCAGGGAGGTGACGGCTACACCTTC
CASSQGGDGYTF
>TRBV6-5|once|TRBJ1-2|NA
TGTGCCAGCAGTTACGGGAATGGCTACACCTTC
CASSYGNGYTF
>TRBV2|once|TRBJ1-5|NA
TGTGCCAGCAGTTACATCCAGGGGAATTTGGAACAGCCCCAGCATTTT
CASSYIQGNLEQPQHF
>TRBV13|NA|TRBJ1-1|TRBD1
TGTGCCAGCAGCTCCAGGGGGAGTAGTGACACTGAAGCTTTCTTT
CASSSRGSSDTEAFF